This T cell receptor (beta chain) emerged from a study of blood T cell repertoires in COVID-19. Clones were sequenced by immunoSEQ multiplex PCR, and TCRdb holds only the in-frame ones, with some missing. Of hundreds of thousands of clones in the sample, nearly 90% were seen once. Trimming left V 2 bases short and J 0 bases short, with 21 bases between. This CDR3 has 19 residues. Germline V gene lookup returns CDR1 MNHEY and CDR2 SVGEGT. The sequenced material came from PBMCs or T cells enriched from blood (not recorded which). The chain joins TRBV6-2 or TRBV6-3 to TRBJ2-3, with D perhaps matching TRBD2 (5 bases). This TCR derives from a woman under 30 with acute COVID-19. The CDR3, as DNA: TGTGCCAGCAGTTACAAGTTGGGAGAGCGGAGACCTAGCACAGATACGCAGTATTTT. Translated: CASSYKLGERRPSTDTQYF.